Below are 23 T cell receptor beta chains sequenced from a single sample in a study of neoadjuvant nivolumab and ipilimumab in lung cancer. The protocol was immunoSEQ multiplex PCR, while the TCRdb copy is restricted to in-frame clones and leaves out a portion. Altogether 6,000 or so clones are present, around three fifths being singletons, with the ten largest covering about 14%. Sequencing used tumor tissue, obtained after neoadjuvant nivolumab, alone or with ipilimumab, at or shortly before surgery. The receptors come from an adult with non-small cell lung cancer.

The chain is built from TRBV5-1 and TRBJ1-3, with 8 bases lining up with TRBD1. Losses at the gene ends were 4 bases for V and 2 bases for J; bases not matched to a gene: 5. The CDR3 has 15 residues. Per the germline V gene, CDR1 is SGHRS and CDR2 is YFSETQ. The CDR3 loop is CASSLRTGPGNTIYF. The CDR3 DNA reads as TGCGCCAGCAGCCTCCGGACAGGGCCTGGAAACACCATATATTTT.

This chain connects TRBV28 to TRBJ1-2; TRBD1 is a possible D gene (6 bases). Trimming pared 4 bases from V and 8 bases from J, leaving 20 bases between. Germline-derived CDR1 and CDR2 are MDHEN and SYDVKM. The CDR3 consists of 15 residues. CDR3: CASSSINQGKIGYTF. CDR3 in DNA: TGTGCCAGCAGTTCCATTAATCAGGGGAAGATCGGCTACACCTTC.

V and J are TRBV27 and TRBJ2-1, with 9 bases identical to TRBD2. The germline CDR1 and CDR2 sequences are MNHEY and SMNVEV (reference sequence). The CDR3 length is 16 residues. J was trimmed by 8 bases and V by 2 bases; bases with no gene match: 10. The chain's CDR3 is CASSLNRGRARDEQFF. DNA of the CDR3: TGTGCCAGCAGTTTAAATCGCGGGAGGGCCCGAGATGAGCAGTTCTTC.

The rearrangement uses TRBV28 and TRBJ1-1; D may be TRBD1 (5 bases). Per germline, CDR1 MDHEN and CDR2 SYDVKM. The CDR3 has 14 amino acids. Trimming cost V 5 bases and J 6 bases, with 16 bases left between them. CDR3 in DNA: TGTGCCAGCAGTCGGGGCCAGGCGCGCGCTGAAGCTTTCTTT. This gives the protein CASSRGQARAEAFF.

This chain links TRBV5-1 with TRBJ2-7; D is uncertain. The CDR3 runs 11 residues. V gave up 8 bases and J gave up 0 bases, with 6 bases separating them. The germline V gene encodes CDR1 SGHRS and CDR2 YFSETQ. CDR3 residues: CASTDSYEQYF. DNA for the CDR3: TGCGCCAGTACAGACTCCTACGAGCAGTACTTC.

This chain uses TRBV29-1 with TRBJ2-2; weak D call: TRBD1 (5 bases). V was trimmed by 4 bases and J by 3 bases, leaving 12 bases between them. CDR1 SQVTM and CDR2 ANQGSEA come from the germline V gene. This CDR3 comprises 14 residues. The CDR3 reads CSVVPRVDTGELFF. CDR3 DNA: TGCAGCGTTGTTCCCAGGGTCGACACCGGGGAGCTGTTTTTT.

This clone was seen only a few times. The chain links TRBV11-2 to TRBJ2-5; D is perhaps TRBD1 (6 bases). Germline-derived CDR1 and CDR2 are SGHAT and FQNNGV. The V and J ends lost 3 bases and 9 bases respectively, with 17 bases between them. The CDR3 sequence is 14 residues long. CDR3 region: CASSFGQSKWAQYF. Written as DNA, the CDR3 is TGTGCCAGCAGCTTCGGACAGTCCAAGTGGGCCCAGTACTTC.

A single count supports this clone. The rearrangement joins TRBV6-1 to TRBJ2-5; D possibly corresponds to TRBD1 (6 bases). The CDR3 spans 17 residues. The germline V gene has CDR1 MNHNS and CDR2 SASEGT. V shed 4 bases and J shed 7 bases, with 25 bases lying between them. The DNA for the CDR3 is TGTGCCAGCAGTGGCGACAGCCCTGGGGGCCCTCATTTGACCCAGTACTTC. Translated: CASSGDSPGGPHLTQYF.

V and J are TRBV30 and TRBJ1-1; no definite D call. Germline V lookup: CDR1 GTSNPN, CDR2 SVGIG (reference sequence). CDR3 length: 14 amino acids. The V end lost 2 bases, the J end lost 0 bases, and 10 bases lay between the germline ends. CDR3 sequence (DNA): TGTGCCTGGAGTCCCCGACACCTGAACACTGAAGCTTTCTTT. Its translation: CAWSPRHLNTEAFF. Based on the CDR3 plus reference TRBV30 and TRBJ1-1, the full variable domain is SQTIHQWPATLVQPVGSPLSLECTVEGTSNPNLYWYRQAAGRGLQLLFYSVGIGQISSEVPQNLSASRPQDRQFILSSKKLLLSDSGFYLCAWSPRHLNTEAFFGQGTRLTVV.

V and J are TRBV5-1 and TRBJ2-7, with D possibly matching TRBD2 (5 bases). CDR1 is SGHRS, CDR2 YFSETQ, per germline. The ends were cut back, 0 bases at V and 7 bases at J, with 14 bases in the middle. The CDR3 spans 14 residues. For the CDR3, the DNA is TGCGCCAGCAGCTTGGACGTCCCCTCGGGGGAGCAGTACTTC. This gives the protein CASSLDVPSGEQYF.

The V gene is TRBV6-1, the J gene TRBJ1-2; 9 bases are a match to TRBD1. The trim removed 10 bases at V and 4 bases at J, leaving 7 bases unmatched. This CDR3 contains 13 residues. In germline, CDR1 is MNHNS, CDR2 SASEGT. The CDR3 bases are TGTGCCACCGAGACAGGGGGTGGCTATGGCTACACCTTC. This translates into CATETGGGYGYTF.

The chain is built from TRBV7-3 and TRBJ2-1, with 9 nucleotides matching TRBD1. CDR3 length equals 17 residues. Germline CDR1 is SGHTA and CDR2 is FQGTGA. Unmatched junction bases numbered 10, after V lost 2 bases and J lost 5 bases. CDR3 sequence (DNA): TGTGCCAGCAGCTTAGCGCTCGGGGACAGGGTCGACAATGAGCAGTTCTTC. Translation gives CASSLALGDRVDNEQFF.

The rearrangement links TRBV11-2 to TRBJ2-6; 8 nucleotides agree with TRBD1. The V gene end was trimmed by 6 bases and the J gene end by 0 bases; junction bases not matched to a gene: 1. This CDR3 has 15 residues. The V gene's germline CDR1 is SGHAT and CDR2 FQNNGV. This chain's CDR3 is CASSTGGSGANVLTF. In nucleotides, the CDR3 is TGTGCCAGCAGTACAGGGGGCTCTGGGGCCAACGTCCTGACTTTC.

The chain employs TRBV30 and TRBJ1-1; D is undetermined. Looked up from germline, CDR1 is GTSNPN and CDR2 is SVGIG (reference sequence). The CDR3 covers 14 residues. V was cut by 3 bases and J by 6 bases, with 17 bases left in between. The CDR3 nucleotides read TGTGCCTGGAGGGGAACCGCAGGTCGCTCTGAAGCTTTCTTT. Its translation is CAWRGTAGRSEAFF.

The V gene is TRBV5-5, the J gene TRBJ2-2; 12 bases fit TRBD2. Germline V gene lookup returns CDR1 SGHKS and CDR2 YYEKEE (reference sequence). After removal of 2 bases from V and 5 bases from J, the junction contained 1 base not matched to a gene. The CDR3 spans 15 residues. The CDR3 DNA reads as TGTGCCAGCAGCTTCCTAGCGGGAGGGACCGGGGAGCTGTTTTTT. Translating gives CASSFLAGGTGELFF.

The chain uses TRBV6-6 and TRBJ1-2, with 8 bases fitting TRBD1. The ends lost 7 bases at V and 4 bases at J; junction bases unmatched: 8. This CDR3 has 14 residues. Germline V gives CDR1 MNHNY, CDR2 SVGAGI (reference sequence). The CDR3 loop reads CASNPTGDGYGYTF. In DNA, the CDR3 is TGTGCCAGCAATCCGACAGGGGATGGCTATGGCTACACCTTC.

V and J are TRBV21-1 and TRBJ2-7. TRBV21-1 is designated a pseudogene. The CDR3 has 15 amino acids. This CDR3 reads CASSKDRARAYEQYF. As DNA, the CDR3 is TGTGCCAGCAGCAAAGACCGGGCCAGAGCCTACGAGCAGTACTTC.

The chain uses TRBV6-5 and TRBJ1-2; TRBD1 agrees at 8 bases. This CDR3 is 15 amino acids long. V was pared by 6 bases and J by 2 bases, with 8 bases of the junction left unmatched. Per germline, CDR1 MNHEY and CDR2 SVGAGI. The CDR3 sequence: CASRETTGENYGYTF. For the CDR3, the DNA is TGTGCCAGCAGAGAGACGACAGGGGAGAACTATGGCTACACCTTC.

V gene TRBV30 combines with J gene TRBJ2-6; D gene ambiguous. The CDR3 is made up of 15 amino acids. Germline V gives CDR1 GTSNPN, CDR2 SVGIG (reference sequence). V shed 4 bases and J shed 0 bases, with 10 bases lying between them. The CDR3 loop is CAWTAGISGANVLTF. DNA for the CDR3: TGTGCCTGGACGGCAGGCATCTCTGGGGCCAACGTCCTGACTTTC.

With respect to this clone: The same CDR3 can be traced to other DNA sequences in this sample. This chain uses TRBV27 with TRBJ2-7; D possibly matches TRBD1 or TRBD2 (5 bases each). Between the trimmed V and J ends, which lost 5 bases and 6 bases, there was a span of 11 bases. The germline V gene encodes CDR1 MNHEY and CDR2 SMNVEV (reference sequence). The CDR3 runs to 12 residues. CDR3 bases: TGTGCCAGCAGTGGTCCTGGGGGCGAGCAGTACTTC. It translates to CASSGPGGEQYF.

This clone was seen more than once but under ten times. This chain joins TRBV28 and TRBJ1-2; D uncertain. V dropped 6 bases and J dropped 2 bases, with 10 bases sitting between them. Looked up from germline, CDR1 is MDHEN and CDR2 is SYDVKM. CDR3 size: 13 residues. The DNA of the CDR3 is TGTGCCAGCAGCCCCGGGCTAAACTATGGCTACACCTTC. Amino acid sequence: CASSPGLNYGYTF.

The chain employs TRBV7-8 and TRBJ1-1; D is unresolved. The CDR3 totals 14 residues. V was pared by 1 base and J by 1 base, with 7 bases between. Per germline, CDR1 SGHVS and CDR2 FQNEAQ. CDR3 residues: CASSLVSANTEAFF. In DNA, the CDR3 is TGTGCCAGCAGCTTAGTCTCAGCGAACACTGAAGCTTTCTTT. The whole variable domain, remainder taken from reference TRBV7-8 and TRBJ1-1, is GAGVSQSPRYKVAKRGQDVALRCDPISGHVSLFWYQQALGQGPEFLTYFQNEAQLDKSGLPSDRFFAERPEGSVSTLKIQRTQQEDSAVYLCASSLVSANTEAFFGQGTRLTVV.

This clone is medium-sized by share. V is TRBV27 and J is TRBJ2-3; D unclear. CDR1 MNHEY and CDR2 SMNVEV come from the germline V gene (reference sequence). The CDR3 runs to 13 residues. V lost 3 bases, J lost 2 bases, and 6 bases lay in between. CDR3 sequence reads: CASSLTLTDTQYF. CDR3 in DNA: TGTGCCAGCAGTTTGACTCTCACAGATACGCAGTATTTT.